This is a list of T cell receptor beta chains from one sample in a study of tumor and adjacent non-tumor tissue in lung cancer. TCRdb processed the multiplex PCR reads anew with MiXCR; each CDR3 protein has one entry. The sample consists of tens of thousands of distinct CDR3 sequences, approximately 72% of them appearing once. The sequencing sample was made of lung tumor tissue. These receptors were taken from a woman in her thirties or forties with non-small cell lung cancer. Both conserved end residues are part of each CDR3. Each record gives: clone size, D gene, V gene, J gene, CDR3 protein, CDR3 DNA. D genes are given only for firm matches. Only part of the rows carry a size: once, few, many, or a class if the clone is expanded.

>many|NA|TRBV6-4|TRBJ2-2
CASSDGEAGELFF
TGTGCCAGCAGTGACGGGGAGGCCGGGGAGCTGTTTTTT
>many|NA|TRBV29-1|TRBJ2-7
CSVGGDGYEQYF
TGCAGCGTTGGGGGGGACGGCTACGAGCAGTACTTC
>NA|NA|TRBV7-9|TRBJ1-4
CASSYQGRNEQLFF
TGTGCCAGCAGCTATCAGGGGCGTAATGAACAACTGTTTTTT
>NA|NA|TRBV5-4|TRBJ2-3
CTSSSLYSTDTQYF
TGTACCAGCAGCTCTTTATATAGCACAGATACGCAATATTTT
>NA|NA|TRBV11-2|TRBJ2-2
CASSTRQCSNTGELFF
TGTGCCAGCAGCACCCGACAGTGTTCCAACACCGGGGAGTTGTTTTTT
>NA|NA|TRBV4-1|TRBJ1-5
CSSSPYGVNQPQHF
TGCTCCAGCAGCCCATATGGGGTCAATCAGCCCCAGCATTTT
>NA|NA|TRBV6-2/TRBV6-3|TRBJ2-7
CASTIRGSGDPSDEQYF
TGTGCCAGCACCATAAGGGGCTCCGGGGATCCGAGCGACGAGCAGTACTTC
>NA|NA|TRBV11-2|TRBJ2-3
CASSIALDPCTDTQYF
TGTGCCAGCAGCATTGCACTAGATCCCTGCACAGATACGCAGTATTTT
>NA|TRBD2|TRBV11-2|TRBJ2-5
CSSSLSNSGGLQETQYF
TGTTCCAGCAGCTTAAGTAATAGCGGGGGCCTACAAGAGACCCAATATTTC
>many|NA|TRBV5-1|TRBJ2-1
CASSLTSPRADEQFF
TGCGCCAGCAGCTTAACCAGCCCCAGGGCCGATGAGCAGTTCTTC
>many|TRBD1|TRBV6-6|TRBJ1-5
CASSRQGAQPQHF
TGTGCCAGCAGCAGGCAGGGGGCACAGCCCCAGCATTTT
>NA|NA|TRBV6-5|TRBJ2-1
CASGSYNENFF
TGTGCCAGCGGCTCCTACAATGAGAACTTCTTC
>NA|NA|TRBV6-5|TRBJ2-5
CGTGLQKESQYF
TGTGGTACAGGATTACAAAAAGAGTCCCAGTACTTC
>NA|NA|TRBV5-5|TRBJ1-2
CASSSVQDIEGYTF
TGTGCCAGCAGCTCGGTACAGGACATTGAGGGCTACACCTTC
>NA|TRBD2|TRBV29-1|TRBJ2-5
CSVESAGSLGGTQYF
TGCAGCGTTGAATCTGCTGGCAGCCTGGGGGGGACTCAGTACTTC
>many|NA|TRBV4-2|TRBJ1-5
CASSQVQGLSNQPQHF
TGTGCCAGCAGCCAAGTTCAGGGCCTTAGCAATCAGCCCCAGCATTTT
>many|TRBD2|TRBV6-5|TRBJ2-1
CASSDTGLELGEQFF
TGTGCCAGCAGTGACACGGGACTAGAATTGGGTGAGCAGTTCTTC
>NA|NA|TRBV11-3|TRBJ2-3
CARCSGGRNTQYF
TGTGCCAGATGTAGTGGGGGCCGGAATACGCAGTATTTT